This T cell receptor beta chain was sequenced during a study of T cell responses to AZD1222 COVID-19 vaccine. Study-level points and caveats: Only a handful of AZD1222 recipients, several in all, had baseline seropositivity. It was only after the peak T cell response that any repertoires were sampled.

About this clone itself: Its antigen is unidentified.

Profiled with immunoSEQ multiplex PCR; TCRdb holds only in-frame clones, not every one. Of approximately 92,000 clones listed, 87% were seen once; the top ten hold 2.9%. The V gene end was trimmed by 0 bases and the J gene end by 8 bases; junction bases not matched to a gene: 8. The germline V gene encodes CDR1 LGHDT and CDR2 YNNKEL (reference sequence). The CDR3 consists of 15 residues. The specimen comprised peripheral blood, sampled on day 0 of AZD1222 vaccination. This receptor was obtained from an adult in good health. The V gene is TRBV3-1 (or the pseudogene TRBV3-2), the J gene TRBJ1-2, with 8 bases identical to TRBD1. The DNA of the CDR3 is TGTGCCAGCAGCCAAGAGGGCAGGGGGCTACGGGGCTACACCTTC. The encoded protein is CASSQEGRGLRGYTF.